The 7 T cell receptor beta chains listed next were all sequenced from one sample in a study of T cell repertoires in cytomegalovirus infection. No cognate antigen is known for these TCRs. A single record per CDR3 protein comes from TCRdb applying MiXCR to the reads. The repertoire consists of some 940,000 distinct CDR3 sequences, with roughly 30% occurring once and the leading ten covering 13%. The sequences come from cultured CD8+ T cells from PBMCs, collected from culture after CMV antigen stimulation. The source is a human donor in good health (CMV status not recorded). Some clones in this sample may be carry-over from other donors' samples.

This clonotype was counted between two and nine times. This sequence joins TRBV6-6 and TRBJ1-4, with 9 positions matching TRBD1. The germline CDR1 and CDR2 sequences are MNHNY and SVGAGI (reference sequence). With 5 bases clipped from V and 8 bases from J, the junction kept 6 bases outside the gene matches. This CDR3 is 14 amino acids long. The CDR3 protein is CASSTGQGYEKLFF. CDR3 DNA: TGTGCCAGCAGTACCGGACAGGGGTACGAAAAACTGTTTTTT.

The rearrangement uses TRBV10-3 and TRBJ2-1; TRBD2 aligns across 12 bases. Trimming cost V 4 bases and J 4 bases; bases outside gene matches: 2. The CDR3 sequence is 15 residues long. CDR1 ENHRY and CDR2 SYGVKD come from the germline V gene. In DNA form, the CDR3 reads TGTGCCATCAGTGCCCTAGCGGGGGGGTACAATGAGCAGTTCTTC. Protein sequence: CAISALAGGYNEQFF.

The chain recombines TRBV27 with TRBJ1-1; D call uncertain. V dropped 4 bases and J dropped 3 bases, with 9 bases sitting between them. The CDR3 extends over 13 amino acids. Per the germline V gene, CDR1 is MNHEY and CDR2 is SMNVEV (reference sequence). CDR3 DNA sequence: TGTGCCAGCAGTTCATCGACGTACACTGAAGCTTTCTTT. Amino acid sequence: CASSSSTYTEAFF.

The chain has TRBV6-8 and TRBJ1-3; the D is unclear. CDR3 length: 13 residues. Germline CDR1 is MNHGY and CDR2 is SAAAGT. The germline V and J ends were trimmed by 2 bases and 8 bases, with 10 bases remaining between them. The CDR3: CASSYLLSDTIYF. Here the CDR3 DNA reads TGTGCCAGCAGTTACCTACTCAGTGACACCATATATTTT.

The V gene is TRBV7-6, the J gene TRBJ1-1; D gene ambiguous. Per germline, CDR1 SGHVS and CDR2 FNYEAQ. The CDR3 is 16 amino acids. Trimming removed 2 bases at V and 1 base at J, with 14 bases between. CDR3 region: CASSLWGGGGNTEAFF. In DNA, the CDR3 is TGTGCCAGCAGCTTATGGGGAGGAGGAGGGAACACTGAAGCTTTCTTT.

This sequence joins TRBV12-3 or TRBV12-4 and TRBJ2-6; D ambiguous. CDR3 length equals 15 residues. V was cut by 6 bases and J by 2 bases, with 11 bases left in between. This chain's CDR3 is CASRSPRPGANVLTF. The CDR3 bases are TGTGCCAGCAGGTCCCCGCGGCCTGGGGCCAACGTCCTGACTTTC.

The V call is TRBV10-3, the J call TRBJ2-7, with D perhaps TRBD2 (5 bases). Germline values: CDR1 ENHRY, CDR2 SYGVKD. V was clipped by 3 bases and J by 8 bases, with 20 bases between them. The CDR3 is made up of 15 amino acids. The CDR3 reads CAISERSVPDLQQYV. In nucleotides, the CDR3 is TGTGCCATCAGTGAAAGGTCAGTACCGGACTTACAGCAGTACGTC.